This TCR beta chain was identified during a study of blood T cell repertoires in COVID-19. Study background: Acute and convalescent COVID-19 specimens originated in the United States, Italy and Spain. Sample material is recorded as cDNA or gDNA derived from T cells, B-cell-depleted T cells, or PBMCs.

The CDR3 contains 14 residues. CDR1 LNHDA and CDR2 SQIVND come from the germline V gene (reference sequence). V was clipped by 10 bases and J by 5 bases; unmatched bases: 11. Per the original methods: Cell counts per sample came from amplifying reference gene primers. The protocol was immunoSEQ multiplex PCR, while the TCRdb copy is restricted to in-frame clones and leaves out a portion. The V and J calls and clone size come from that table; D and trimming were worked out from the DNA. Of tens of thousands of clones in the sample, 75% to 95% were seen once. This TCR derives from a human donor with active COVID-19. The donor label of this sample is uncertain. The sequencing sample was made of peripheral blood. The V call is TRBV19, the J call TRBJ2-5; 9 bases are a match to TRBD1. The CDR3, as DNA: TGTGCCACCTGGACAGGGGCAACTGGGGAGACCCAGTACTTC. It encodes CATWTGATGETQYF.